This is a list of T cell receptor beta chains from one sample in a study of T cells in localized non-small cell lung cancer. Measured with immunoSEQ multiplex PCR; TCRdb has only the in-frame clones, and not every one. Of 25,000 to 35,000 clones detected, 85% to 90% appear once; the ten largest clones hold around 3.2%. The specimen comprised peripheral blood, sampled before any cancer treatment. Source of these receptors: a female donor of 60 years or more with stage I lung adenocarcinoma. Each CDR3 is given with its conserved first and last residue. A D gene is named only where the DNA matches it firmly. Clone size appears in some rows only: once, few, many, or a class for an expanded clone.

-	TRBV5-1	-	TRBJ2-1	TGCGCCAGCAGCCCCGGGACTGGAAACAATGAGCAGTTCTTC	CASSPGTGNNEQFF
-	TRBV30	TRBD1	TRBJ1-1	TGTGCCTGGAAGCGTAGAGGGGGCCCCACTGAAGCTTTCTTT	CAWKRRGGPTEAFF
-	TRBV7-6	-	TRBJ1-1	TGTGCCAGCAGCTTAGATCAGAAGGGGAACACTGAAGCTTTCTTT	CASSLDQKGNTEAFF
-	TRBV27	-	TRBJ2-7	TGTGCCAGCAGTTCCCCGGGCCCCGGGCGGGTGGAGCAGTACTTC	CASSSPGPGRVEQYF
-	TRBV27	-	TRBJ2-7	TGTGCCAGCAGTTTAAATGGGGAAGTGGCCCAGTACTTC	CASSLNGEVAQYF
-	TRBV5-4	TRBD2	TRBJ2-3	TGTGCCAGCAGCCTCAGGGCGGGAGGCACAGATACGCAGTATTTT	CASSLRAGGTDTQYF
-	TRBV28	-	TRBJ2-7	TGTGCCAGCAGTTTATTCGGGGAAAGAGAGCAGTACTTC	CASSLFGEREQYF
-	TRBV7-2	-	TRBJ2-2	TGTGCCAGCAGCTGGACCGGGACAACGAACACCGGGGAGCTGTTTTTT	CASSWTGTTNTGELFF
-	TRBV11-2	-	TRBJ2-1	TGTGCCAGCAGCTTAGGTCGAACCTACAATGAGCAGTTCTTC	CASSLGRTYNEQFF
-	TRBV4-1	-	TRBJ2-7	TGCGCCAGCAGCCAAGAAAGCAGGGGAGGTCACGAGCAGTACTTC	CASSQESRGGHEQYF
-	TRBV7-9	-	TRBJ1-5	TGTGCCAGCAGCCATACGGACGGGGCTAATCAGCCCCAGCATTTT	CASSHTDGANQPQHF
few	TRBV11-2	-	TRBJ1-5	TGTGCCAGCAGCTACGAAGGGCAGCCCCAGCATTTT	CASSYEGQPQHF
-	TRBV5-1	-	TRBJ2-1	TGCGCCAGCAGCTTGGCCATGGGAGCAGGGCGTGGGTCCTACAATGAGCAGTTCTTC	CASSLAMGAGRGSYNEQFF
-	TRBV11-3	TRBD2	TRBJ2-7	TGTGCCAGCAGCCCAGGTTCAGCGGGGGGCCCCTACGAGCAGTACTTC	CASSPGSAGGPYEQYF
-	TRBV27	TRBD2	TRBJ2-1	TGTGCCAGCAGTTTCCCCGCCGGGGGTAGCGGGAGAGGAGGCTACAATGAGCAGTTCTTC	CASSFPAGGSGRGGYNEQFF
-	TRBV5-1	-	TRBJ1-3	TGCGCCAGCAGCCAGGGTGCTGGAAACACCATATATTTT	CASSQGAGNTIYF
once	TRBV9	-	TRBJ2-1	TGTGCCAGCAGCCTCCGACAGGTGGCCTACAATGAGCAGTTCTTC	CASSLRQVAYNEQFF
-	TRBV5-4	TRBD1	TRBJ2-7	TGTGCCAGCAGCTCCCGGGACAGGGGGCCGGTCGAGCAGTACTTC	CASSSRDRGPVEQYF
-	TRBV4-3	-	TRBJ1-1	TGCGCCAGCAGCCAAGATCGGGGGGCCGGAAACACTGAAGCTTTCTTT	CASSQDRGAGNTEAFF
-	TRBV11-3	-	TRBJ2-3	TGTGCCAGCAGCTTAGGCGCCGGAGAGCCAGATACGCAGTATTTT	CASSLGAGEPDTQYF
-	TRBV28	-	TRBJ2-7	TGTGCCAGCAGTTCCGGGGCCGTGGATAGCTCCTACGAGCAGTACTTC	CASSSGAVDSSYEQYF
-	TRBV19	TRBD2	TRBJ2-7	TGTGCCAGTAGTCTAGGACTAGGCAACGAGCAGTACTTC	CASSLGLGNEQYF
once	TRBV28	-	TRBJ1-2	TGTGCCAGCAGTTGGGCCTCTCGGGGCTACACCTTC	CASSWASRGYTF
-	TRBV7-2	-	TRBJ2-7	TGTGCCAGCACCCTCCCCCTGAGCGGAGGGAAGGCCGAGCAGTACTTC	CASTLPLSGGKAEQYF
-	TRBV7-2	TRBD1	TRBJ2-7	TGTGCCAGCAGCTTACAGGGGGAACTCAACGAGCAGTACTTC	CASSLQGELNEQYF
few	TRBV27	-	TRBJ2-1	TGTGCCAGCTCCCCTGCAAGGCCAAATGAGCAGTTCTTC	CASSPARPNEQFF
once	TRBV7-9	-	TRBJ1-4	TGTGCCAGCAGCTTCGAAACTAATGAAAAACTGTTTTTT	CASSFETNEKLFF
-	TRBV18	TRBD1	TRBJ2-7	TGTGCCAGCTCATCCAGGGGGTCTATTATCTACGAGCAGTACTTC	CASSSRGSIIYEQYF
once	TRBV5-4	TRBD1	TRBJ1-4	TGTGCCAGCAGGCCTTACAGGGGGAGGAGTGAAAAACTGTTTTTT	CASRPYRGRSEKLFF
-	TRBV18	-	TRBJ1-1	TGTGCCAGCTCACGGGGGGAAGACACTGAAGCTTTCTTT	CASSRGEDTEAFF
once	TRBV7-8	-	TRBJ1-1	TGTGCCAGCAGCTTTGCGGGGGGAGACACTGAAGCTTTCTTT	CASSFAGGDTEAFF
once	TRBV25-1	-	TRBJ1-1	TGTGCCAGCAGTCCAACGGGGCTGAACACTGAAGCTTTCTTT	CASSPTGLNTEAFF
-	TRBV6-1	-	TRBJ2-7	TGTGCCAGCAGCCGGACAGCTTTTCCCTACGAGCAGTACTTC	CASSRTAFPYEQYF
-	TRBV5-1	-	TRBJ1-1	TGCGCCAGCAGCTTCAATCAGTTGGACACTGAAGCTTTCTTT	CASSFNQLDTEAFF
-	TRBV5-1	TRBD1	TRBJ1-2	TGCGCCAGCAGCTCGGTAGGGGGGACAGGGGCCTCGGGGAACTATGGCTACACCTTC	CASSSVGGTGASGNYGYTF